These 25 T cell receptor beta chains originate from one sample sequenced in a study of cytomegalovirus exposure and HLA in healthy donors. Primers for the PCR totalled 60 Vbeta and 13 Jbeta. The assay was immunoSEQ multiplex PCR, and TCRdb's table has in-frame clones only and misses some. The sample shows approximately 150,000 clones, more than 70% of them seen only once. The specimen was PBMCs. The receptors were sampled from a man aged 55 to 70 in good health and CMV-seronegative.

The chain uses TRBV5-4 and TRBJ2-5; 9 nucleotides align to TRBD1. Germline CDR1 and CDR2: SGHNT and YYREEE (reference sequence). The V segment lost 4 bases and the J segment 5 bases; nucleotides outside the gene matches: 12. The CDR3 extends over 16 amino acids. The CDR3 here is CASSQDRGVRTETQYF. CDR3 nucleotides: TGTGCCAGCAGCCAGGACAGGGGCGTGCGAACGGAGACCCAGTACTTC.

The genes are TRBV11-2 and TRBJ1-4; D unresolved. This CDR3 is built from 14 residues. The germline CDR1 and CDR2 sequences are SGHAT and FQNNGV. V dropped 5 bases and J dropped 5 bases, with 12 bases sitting between them. The DNA of the CDR3 is TGTGCCAGCAGCCCCGCTATAGTAAATGAAAAACTGTTTTTT. It yields the protein CASSPAIVNEKLFF.

The chain carries TRBV7-2 and TRBJ1-1; TRBD1 is a possible D gene (5 bases). With 6 bases removed from V and 3 bases from J, the gap between germline ends came to 17 bases. The length of the CDR3 is 15 residues. CDR1 is SGHTA, CDR2 FQGNSA, per germline. The CDR3 here is CASSFAWGRDTEAFF. CDR3 sequence (DNA): TGTGCCAGCAGTTTCGCCTGGGGGAGGGACACTGAAGCTTTCTTT.

This clone has only a few counts. The chain uses TRBV5-4 and TRBJ2-7; 9 bases match TRBD1. Germline V gene data show CDR1 as SGHNT and CDR2 as YYREEE (reference sequence). The CDR3 has 16 amino acids. Trimming at V came to 4 bases and at J to 6 bases, leaving 14 bases not matched to a gene. CDR3: CASSAGGGQGSSEQYF. In nucleotides, the CDR3 is TGTGCCAGCAGCGCCGGGGGTGGACAGGGGTCGAGCGAGCAGTACTTC.

This chain uses TRBV4-1 with TRBJ2-5; 9 bases agree with TRBD2. Trimming took 4 bases from V and 3 from J; bases not matched to a gene: 18. This CDR3 region has 19 residues. Germline V gene data show CDR1 as MGHRA and CDR2 as YSYEKL. The chain's CDR3 is CASSRPQGLLAGLKETQYF. For the CDR3, the DNA is TGCGCCAGCAGCCGGCCACAGGGGTTACTAGCGGGTCTCAAAGAGACCCAGTACTTC.

The chain combines TRBV7-2 with TRBJ2-2; 15 bases are shared with TRBD2. The CDR3 loop spans 17 amino acids. Unmatched junction bases numbered 8, after V lost 8 bases and J lost 4 bases. Germline assignment: CDR1 SGHTA and CDR2 FQGNSA. CDR3 residues: CASARGLAGGRTGELFF. In nucleotides, the CDR3 is TGTGCCAGCGCCCGGGGACTAGCGGGGGGTCGCACCGGGGAGCTGTTTTTT.

The CDR3 region is CASSLGLAGGTSTDTQYF. DNA of the CDR3: TGTGCCAGTAGTTTGGGACTAGCGGGAGGGACTAGCACAGATACGCAGTATTTT. The chain links TRBV19 to TRBJ2-3, with 16 nucleotides matching TRBD2. The V gene end was trimmed by 5 bases and the J gene end by 0 bases; junction bases not matched to a gene: 5. CDR3 length: 18 amino acids. Germline V lookup: CDR1 LNHDA, CDR2 SQIVND (reference sequence).

The sample holds a few counts of this clone. The CDR3: CASSLTGGAGQETQYF. CDR3 in DNA: TGTGCCAGCAGCTTAACGGGGGGCGCCGGTCAAGAGACCCAGTACTTC. The chain uses TRBV7-2 and TRBJ2-5; tentative D call: TRBD2 (7 bases). The length of the CDR3 is 16 residues. Germline V CDR1 and CDR2: SGHTA, FQGNSA. V was shortened by 2 bases and J by 2 bases, with 15 bases between the two germline ends.

This chain links TRBV4-2 with TRBJ2-5; 7 positions agree with TRBD2. This CDR3 has 15 amino acids. V lost 0 bases, J lost 3 bases, and 4 bases stayed unmatched. The germline gives CDR1 LGHNA, CDR2 YNFKEQ. The CDR3 loop is CASSQERLAEETQYF. CDR3 nucleotide sequence: TGTGCCAGCAGCCAAGAGAGGCTAGCGGAAGAGACCCAGTACTTC.

The chain carries TRBV6-4 and TRBJ2-5; the match to TRBD1 covers 7 bases. The ends lost 6 bases at V and 9 bases at J; junction bases unmatched: 25. From germline, CDR1 is MRHNA and CDR2 SNTAGT. This CDR3 spans 18 amino acids. As DNA, the CDR3 is TGTGCCAGCAGGCGAAAAACAGGGGAAATATCCGAGGTGGGACCCCAGTACTTC. Encoded protein: CASRRKTGEISEVGPQYF.

J is TRBJ1-6 and V is TRBV5-4; TRBD1 agrees at 8 bases. V shed 4 bases, J shed 8 bases, and the junction held 11 bases outside the gene matches. Per germline, CDR1 SGHNT and CDR2 YYREEE (reference sequence). This CDR3 is built from 16 residues. CDR3: CASSPGAQGADSPLHF. Written as DNA, the CDR3 is TGTGCCAGCAGCCCGGGGGCCCAGGGGGCCGATTCACCCCTCCACTTT.

The chain has TRBV5-4 and TRBJ2-6; the D is unclear. CDR3 length: 17 amino acids. Trimming left V 0 bases short and J 0 bases short, with 10 bases between. Germline V gene lookup returns CDR1 SGHNT and CDR2 YYREEE (reference sequence). CDR3 nucleotide sequence: TGTGCCAGCAGCTTGGATCTACAGAGCTCTGGGGCCAACGTCCTGACTTTC. It specifies CASSLDLQSSGANVLTF.

The chain combines TRBV4-2 with TRBJ2-7; perhaps TRBD2 as D (5 bases). The CDR3 consists of 14 residues. V was pared by 0 bases and J by 6 bases, with 12 bases between. Germline V gene lookup returns CDR1 LGHNA and CDR2 YNFKEQ. The CDR3 region has the DNA TGTGCCAGCAGCCAAGATCTAGCAACTATCGAGCAGTACTTC. Translating gives CASSQDLATIEQYF.

J is TRBJ2-3 and V is TRBV28; D remains unclear. This CDR3 is built from 13 residues. V lost 7 bases, J lost 0 bases, and 8 bases lay in between. Germline loops: CDR1 MDHEN, CDR2 SYDVKM. In DNA, the CDR3 is TGTGCCAGCACCTCGGGTAGCACAGATACGCAGTATTTT. Protein product: CASTSGSTDTQYF.

The gene calls are TRBV19 and TRBJ1-2; D perhaps matches TRBD1 (6 bases). The germline V and J ends were trimmed by 3 bases and 6 bases, with 11 bases remaining between them. This CDR3 comprises 13 residues. In germline, CDR1 is LNHDA, CDR2 SQIVND (reference sequence). The CDR3 protein is CASSIGQYDGYTF. CDR3 nucleotides: TGTGCCAGTAGTATCGGACAGTACGATGGCTACACCTTC.

This CDR3 is CASSLEREAYEQYF. The CDR3 region has the DNA TGTGCCAGCAGTTTGGAAAGGGAGGCCTACGAGCAGTACTTC. The chain joins TRBV27 to TRBJ2-5; possibly TRBD2 for D (6 bases). Judging by the DNA end, TRBJ2-7 fits better; the J call may be wrong. There are 14 residues in the CDR3. CDR1 MNHEY and CDR2 SMNVEV come from the germline V gene (reference sequence).

This rearrangement joins TRBV11-3 to TRBJ2-1; maybe TRBD2 (5 bases). CDR1 is SGHNT and CDR2 is YENEEA in the germline V gene. Trimming stripped 2 bases from V and 8 bases from J, with 16 bases between. CDR3 length equals 15 residues. The CDR3 region is CASSLNGGLTHEQFF. CDR3 sequence (DNA): TGTGCCAGCAGCTTAAACGGCGGGCTCACCCATGAGCAGTTCTTC.

CDR3 loop: CASTRGAGFYNEQFF. For the CDR3, the DNA is TGTGCCAGCACCCGGGGGGCCGGGTTCTACAATGAGCAGTTCTTC. The chain joins TRBV11-2 to TRBJ2-1; a possible D gene is TRBD2 (7 bases). The germline V gene has CDR1 SGHAT and CDR2 FQNNGV. The CDR3 totals 15 residues. V gave up 7 bases and J gave up 3 bases, with 16 bases separating them.

The chain joins TRBV5-1 to TRBJ1-1; D is unresolved. Trimming shortened V by 1 base and J by 3 bases, and 13 bases separated the two germline ends. Germline-derived CDR1 and CDR2 are SGHRS and YFSETQ. This CDR3 comprises 15 residues. CDR3 coding DNA: TGCGCCAGCAGCTTGAGGCTGGAGGCATACACTGAAGCTTTCTTT. It translates to CASSLRLEAYTEAFF.

The chain has TRBV25-1 and TRBJ2-3; D uncertain. Germline V CDR1 and CDR2: MGHDK, SYGVNS. V lost 3 bases, J lost 3 bases, and 10 bases lay in between. The CDR3 spans 14 residues. This CDR3 reads CASSENPRTDTQYF. The CDR3 DNA sequence: TGTGCCAGCAGTGAGAACCCCCGGACAGATACGCAGTATTTT.

This clone was seen more than once but under ten times. V is TRBV5-4 and J is TRBJ1-2, with 7 bases fitting TRBD1. Germline values: CDR1 SGHNT, CDR2 YYREEE (reference sequence). V was pared by 10 bases and J by 7 bases, with 13 bases of the junction left unmatched. CDR3 length: 13 residues. The DNA of the CDR3 is TGTGCCGGATCATTTGACAGGGAAAGTGGCTACACCTTC. Its protein product is CAGSFDRESGYTF.

The rearrangement links TRBV20-1 to TRBJ1-3; possibly TRBD1 for D (5 bases). V was trimmed by 6 bases and J by 8 bases, leaving 11 bases between them. The CDR3 extends over 11 amino acids. Germline lookup yields CDR1 DFQATT and CDR2 SNEGSKA (reference sequence). The CDR3 DNA reads as TGCAGTGCCCTCGGGGGGGACACCATATATTTT. This encodes CSALGGDTIYF.

The chain uses TRBV7-3 and TRBJ1-2; 8 bases line up with TRBD1. This CDR3 is 13 amino acids long. The V and J ends lost 5 bases and 8 bases, in that order; junction bases with no gene match: 7. Germline-derived CDR1 and CDR2 are SGHTA and FQGTGA. CDR3 coding DNA: TGTGCCAGCAGCCCCAACACAGGGGGGGGCTACACCTTC. This codes for CASSPNTGGGYTF.

The chain employs TRBV5-1 and TRBJ1-2; D gene ambiguous. V lost 3 bases and J lost 3, with 9 bases in between. The germline V gene has CDR1 SGHRS and CDR2 YFSETQ. CDR3 length: 13 amino acids. The CDR3 bases are TGCGCCAGCAGCTATGGCGGAGACTATGGCTACACCTTC. It specifies CASSYGGDYGYTF.

This chain links TRBV6-6 with TRBJ1-3; a weak D match, TRBD1 (6 bases). The CDR3 consists of 16 residues. Germline-derived CDR1 and CDR2 are MNHNY and SVGAGI (reference sequence). V was shortened by 0 bases and J by 4 bases, with 13 bases between the two germline ends. CDR3 loop: CASSYSMAGDGNTIYF. For the CDR3, the DNA is TGTGCCAGCAGTTACTCGATGGCAGGGGACGGAAACACCATATATTTT.